The clone carrying this T cell receptor beta chain has ten or more counts. What it recognizes is unknown. This sample is drawn from a study of T cells in Graves' hyperthyroidism and ophthalmopathy. TCR beta CDR3 region amplification was performed from RNA transcripts. An initial round of RT-PCR targeting the TCR CDR3 relied on the HTBI primer set. TCRdb processed the multiplex PCR reads anew with MiXCR; each CDR3 protein has one entry. The table records about 360,000 distinct CDR3 sequences, roughly 13% of them present only once. The study's findings and limits: Prediction of ophthalmopathy progression came a median about 6 months pre-onset.

Per the germline V gene, CDR1 is SNHLY and CDR2 is FYNNEI. V was clipped by 6 bases and J by 5 bases, with 15 bases between them. There are 14 residues in the CDR3. This chain joins TRBV2 and TRBJ2-3, with TRBD2 as a possible D gene (6 bases). Sequencing used blood. This TCR came from a man aged 25-45 years with Graves' hyperthyroidism that later progressed to Graves' ophthalmopathy. The CDR3 DNA is TGTGCCAGCAGAGAGAGACTAGTGAGAGATACGCAGTATTTT. This translates into CASRERLVRDTQYF.